This T cell receptor (beta chain) was recorded in a study of shared clonotypes between healthy human individuals. A CD45RA+ naive subset and a CD45RA-negative memory subset were split from CD4+ cells. The CDR3 is 12 residues long. V was clipped by 6 bases and J by 7 bases, with 13 bases between them. Germline assignment: CDR1 KGHSH and CDR2 LQKENI. The repertoire was sequenced with immunoSEQ multiplex PCR; TCRdb's copy has only in-frame clones and lacks some. The sample includes 800,000 to 1,200,000 clones, 78% of them seen just once. The chain is built from TRBV18 and TRBJ2-7, with D tentatively TRBD1 (5 bases). The receptor was derived from a man between 18 and 35 years old in good health. Some clones in this sample may be carry-over from other donors' samples. The sequenced material came from memory CD4+ T cells from PBMCs. Subset denoted: CD45RA-negative fraction. For the CDR3, the DNA is TGTGCCAGCTCCCAGACCAGGACAGAGCAGTACTTC. As protein: CASSQTRTEQYF.